This T cell receptor beta chain was sequenced during a study of blood T cell repertoires in COVID-19. Study in general: The United States, Italy and Spain supplied acute and convalescent COVID-19 samples.

In the original analysis: Amplification of reference gene primers was used by the study to estimate nucleated cell counts. Assay used: immunoSEQ multiplex PCR; TCRdb lists only in-frame clones, some missing. That table furnishes V, J and clone size, whereas the DNA furnished D and trimming. The sample has over 200,000 clones; approximately 91% are singletons. Germline CDR1 SGHRS, CDR2 YFSETQ. Trimming cost V 4 bases and J 4 bases; bases outside gene matches: 3. The CDR3 is made up of 15 amino acids. The chain has TRBV5-1 and TRBJ2-1, with 12 positions matching TRBD2. Sequencing input: peripheral blood. The source is a person aged 18 to 35 with COVID-19, enrolled during active disease. The CDR3, as DNA: TGCGCCAGCAGCCCAGGGACTAGCGGGTACAATGAGCAGTTCTTC. It specifies CASSPGTSGYNEQFF.